These 25 T cell receptor beta chains came from one sample sequenced in a study of beta chain features in type 1 diabetes. Expressed TCRB transcripts were sequenced because the entire RNA isolate underwent reverse transcription. TCRdb's table, derived via immunoSEQ multiplex PCR, lists solely in-frame clones and lacks some. This table has under 350,000 clones, about 8% appearing once. Specimen: central memory CD4+ T cells from blood. These receptors were collected from a woman younger than 35 in good health.

This clone was counted between two and nine times. This sequence joins TRBV14 and TRBJ2-3, with D uncertain. Germline V gene sequence: CDR1 SGHDN, CDR2 FVKESK. Trimming stripped 2 bases from V and 6 bases from J, with 6 bases between. The CDR3 covers 12 residues. The CDR3 DNA reads TGTGCCAGCAGCCAACGCGTCGATACGCAGTATTTT. Translated: CASSQRVDTQYF.

A remark on this clone: Other DNA sequences from this sample encode an identical CDR3 as well. The CDR3 region has the DNA TGTGCCAGCAGCTTGGAATTGAAAGAGACCCAGTACTTC. It specifies CASSLELKETQYF. V and J are TRBV5-6 and TRBJ2-5; no clear D gene. The V and J ends lost 0 bases and 3 bases respectively, with 6 bases between them. There are 13 residues in the CDR3. Germline V gene sequence: CDR1 SGHDT, CDR2 YYEEEE.

This clone occurred a few times. The chain has TRBV5-6 and TRBJ2-6; D unresolved. Trimming took 0 bases from V and 0 from J, leaving 4 bases between them. The CDR3 spans 15 residues. Per the germline V gene, CDR1 is SGHDT and CDR2 is YYEEEE. Here the CDR3 DNA reads TGTGCCAGCAGCTTGGGTTACTCTGGGGCCAACGTCCTGACTTTC. Amino acids: CASSLGYSGANVLTF.

This clone has ten or more counts. Other DNA sequences within the sample encode an identical CDR3. This sequence joins TRBV5-5 and TRBJ2-3, with D tentatively TRBD2 (6 bases). Per germline, CDR1 SGHKS and CDR2 YYEKEE (reference sequence). The CDR3 is 14 amino acids. Trimming pared 2 bases from V and 2 bases from J, leaving 9 bases between. The DNA of the CDR3 is TGTGCCAGCAGCTTCACGGGGGACACAGATACGCAGTATTTT. This gives the protein CASSFTGDTDTQYF. The full variable domain, with the rest looked up from reference TRBV5-5 and TRBJ2-3, is DAGVTQSPTHLIKTRGQQVTLRCSPISGHKSVSWYQQVLGQGPQFIFQYYEKEERGRGNFPDRFSARQFPNYSSELNVNALLLGDSALYLCASSFTGDTDTQYFGPGTRLTVL.

This clone was seen only a few times. The CDR3 coding sequence is TGTGCCACCAGCAGAGGATCCGGACAGGGAAGCACTGAAGCTTTCTTT. Translated, it gives CATSRGSGQGSTEAFF. The chain carries TRBV15 and TRBJ1-1; TRBD1 matches 8 bases. Trimming at V came to 1 base and at J to 4 bases, leaving 8 bases not matched to a gene. The CDR3 has 16 amino acids. Per germline, CDR1 LNHNV and CDR2 YYDKDF (reference sequence).

This clone was counted ten times or more. This rearrangement joins TRBV19 to TRBJ2-2; possible D gene TRBD2, 5 bases. V was clipped by 5 bases and J by 7 bases, with 8 bases between them. Germline V CDR1 and CDR2: LNHDA, SQIVND (reference sequence). The CDR3 contains 12 residues. The CDR3 DNA sequence: TGTGCCAGTAGTCAGCGGCTCGGGGAGCTGTTTTTT. Translated: CASSQRLGELFF.

This clone was seen a handful of times. This chain uses TRBV7-8 with TRBJ2-3; D might be TRBD2 (5 bases). Germline CDR1 SGHVS, CDR2 FQNEAQ. V was pared by 7 bases and J by 7 bases, with 15 bases between. The CDR3 sequence is 13 residues long. In DNA form, the CDR3 reads TGTGCCAGCAAACAATCGGGGTTGCATACGCAGTATTTT. This sequence encodes CASKQSGLHTQYF.

The chain joins TRBV6-1 to TRBJ2-6; no clear D. CDR1 is MNHNS and CDR2 is SASEGT in the germline V gene. Trimming shortened V by 2 bases and J by 1 base, and 6 bases separated the two germline ends. This CDR3 contains 15 residues. CDR3 sequence reads: CASSELFSGANVLTF. CDR3 DNA: TGTGCCAGCAGTGAACTCTTTTCTGGGGCCAACGTCCTGACTTTC.

In this sample, this clone turned up a few times. V gene TRBV18 combines with J gene TRBJ1-1; 8 positions agree with TRBD1. CDR1 KGHSH and CDR2 LQKENI come from the germline V gene. The V gene end was trimmed by 1 base and the J gene end by 2 bases; junction bases not matched to a gene: 9. This CDR3 is 17 amino acids long. The DNA for the CDR3 is TGTGCCAGCTCACCACGGCCTGTTACAGGGGGAAACACTGAAGCTTTCTTT. Translating gives CASSPRPVTGGNTEAFF. Full variable domain (missing parts from reference TRBV18 and TRBJ1-1): NAGVMQNPRHLVRRRGQEARLRCSPMKGHSHVYWYRQLPEEGLKFMVYLQKENIIDESGMPKERFSAEFPKEGPSILRIQQVVRGDSAAYFCASSPRPVTGGNTEAFFGQGTRLTVV.

This clone was counted only a few times. Other nucleotide sequences from this sample produce the same CDR3. The chain links TRBV5-6 to TRBJ1-2; the D is unclear. The CDR3 runs 13 residues. Germline values: CDR1 SGHDT, CDR2 YYEEEE. Trimming removed 2 bases from V and 2 bases from J, with 7 bases in between. The DNA of the CDR3 is TGTGCCAGCAGCTTAGGAGCGAACTATGGCTACACCTTC. This sequence encodes CASSLGANYGYTF.

This sequence joins TRBV19 and TRBJ1-5; no reliable D call. The germline gives CDR1 LNHDA, CDR2 SQIVND (reference sequence). V was shortened by 7 bases and J by 2 bases, with 12 bases between the two germline ends. This CDR3 spans 14 amino acids. The CDR3 nucleotides read TGTGCCAGTACCAATGCAGGAGGCAATCAGCCCCAGCATTTT. Its translation is CASTNAGGNQPQHF.

The chain employs TRBV5-1 and TRBJ2-3, with 10 nucleotides matching TRBD2. V gave up 4 bases and J gave up 5 bases; unmatched junction bases: 4. Germline assignment: CDR1 SGHRS and CDR2 YFSETQ. The CDR3 runs 14 residues. CDR3 sequence: CASSLGTSVDTQYF. The CDR3 DNA follows: TGCGCCAGCAGCCTGGGGACTAGCGTAGATACGCAGTATTTT. The complete variable domain, with remaining parts taken from reference TRBV5-1 and TRBJ2-3, reads KAGVTQTPRYLIKTRGQQVTLSCSPISGHRSVSWYQQTPGQGLQFLFEYFSETQRNKGNFPGRFSGRQFSNSRSEMNVSTLELGDSALYLCASSLGTSVDTQYFGPGTRLTVL.

V gene TRBV7-2 combines with J gene TRBJ1-2; D call uncertain. Germline V gene data show CDR1 as SGHTA and CDR2 as FQGNSA. The CDR3 consists of 19 residues. The V end was cut by 1 base, the J end by 2 bases, with 23 bases between. The CDR3 DNA reads TGTGCCAGCAGCTTAGTCATTTTAACTGGGGAGGTTGGGAACTATGGCTACACCTTC. It codes for CASSLVILTGEVGNYGYTF.

The sample holds a few counts of this clone. The V gene is TRBV19, the J gene TRBJ1-3; tentatively, D is TRBD1 (6 bases). V was clipped by 0 bases and J by 0 bases, with 15 bases between them. The CDR3 covers 18 residues. CDR1 and CDR2 from the germline V gene are LNHDA and SQIVND (reference sequence). The CDR3 coding sequence is TGTGCCAGTAGTATAGATCCCCTTACAGGGAGCTCTGGAAACACCATATATTTT. Translation gives CASSIDPLTGSSGNTIYF.

This clone was seen only a few times. J is TRBJ1-1 and V is TRBV5-4; D ambiguous. Trimming shortened V by 0 bases and J by 4 bases, and 13 bases separated the two germline ends. Germline V lookup: CDR1 SGHNT, CDR2 YYREEE (reference sequence). The CDR3 has 15 amino acids. DNA of the CDR3: TGTGCCAGCAGCTTGGATTCAGGTCGGCCCACTGAAGCTTTCTTT. Translating it yields CASSLDSGRPTEAFF.

This clone occurred many times. This rearrangement joins TRBV28 to TRBJ1-1; D is unclear. Deletions cut 6 bases from V and 3 bases from J, with 14 bases between. The CDR3 extends over 14 amino acids. The V gene's germline CDR1 is MDHEN and CDR2 SYDVKM. CDR3 nucleotides: TGTGCCAGCAGCTGGACTGGGGTGGACACTGAAGCTTTCTTT. This translates into CASSWTGVDTEAFF. Full variable domain (rest looked up from reference TRBV28 and TRBJ1-1): DVKVTQSSRYLVKRTGEKVFLECVQDMDHENMFWYRQDPGLGLRLIYFSYDVKMKEKGDIPEGYSVSREKKERFSLILESASTNQTSMYLCASSWTGVDTEAFFGQGTRLTVV.

Concerning this clone: This sample includes further DNA sequences coding for the same CDR3. The chain joins TRBV11-2 to TRBJ1-6; 11 nucleotides align to TRBD1. CDR3 size: 15 residues. Germline values: CDR1 SGHAT, CDR2 FQNNGV. With 1 base clipped from V and 10 bases from J, the junction kept 3 bases outside the gene matches. The CDR3 region is CASSLGGTGGSPLHF. CDR3 bases: TGTGCCAGCAGCTTAGGTGGGACAGGGGGGTCACCCCTCCACTTT.

This clone came up a few times. J is TRBJ1-4 and V is TRBV6-6; D is unresolved. The CDR3 consists of 13 residues. Per germline, CDR1 MNHNY and CDR2 SVGAGI (reference sequence). Deletions cut 10 bases from V and 4 bases from J, with 13 bases between. CDR3 residues: CATTLRYNEKLFF. The CDR3 bases are TGTGCCACTACGCTCCGCTATAATGAAAAACTGTTTTTT.

This clone has a handful of counts. This same CDR3 is encoded by further DNA sequences in the sample. The V call is TRBV6-5, the J call TRBJ2-1; D gene ambiguous. The CDR3 is 11 amino acids. Trimming cost V 9 bases and J 4 bases, with 7 bases left between them. Germline loops: CDR1 MNHEY, CDR2 SVGAGI. CDR3 nucleotide sequence: TGTGCCAGTAGGTCTTACAATGAGCAGTTCTTC. Encoded protein: CASRSYNEQFF.

This clone has a handful of counts. This chain connects TRBV11-2 to TRBJ2-3; no reliable D call. The germline CDR1 and CDR2 sequences are SGHAT and FQNNGV. The CDR3 is made up of 13 amino acids. V lost 2 bases and J 9 bases, leaving 12 bases between the germline ends. CDR3 amino acids: CASSLSAASTQYF. CDR3 nucleotide sequence: TGTGCCAGCAGCTTAAGTGCGGCGTCGACGCAGTATTTT.

This chain uses TRBV9 with TRBJ1-2; TRBD1 matches at 7 bases. Germline loops: CDR1 SGDLS, CDR2 YYNGEE. The CDR3 totals 13 residues. V gave up 3 bases and J gave up 7 bases; unmatched junction bases: 6. CDR3 amino acids: CASSATGLGGYTF. In DNA form, the CDR3 reads TGTGCCAGCAGCGCGACAGGGCTGGGTGGCTACACCTTC.

The table lists this clone with a few counts. CDR3 bases: TGTGCCAGCTCACTTAGTGGGACAGGGACCTACGAGCAGTACTTC. This codes for CASSLSGTGTYEQYF. The J gene is TRBJ2-7, the V gene TRBV7-6; the match to TRBD1 covers 9 bases. V dropped 8 bases and J dropped 2; count of bases not matched to a gene: 10. The CDR3 is 15 residues long. The germline gives CDR1 SGHVS, CDR2 FNYEAQ.

The chain is built from TRBV7-9 and TRBJ1-2; perhaps TRBD1 as D (6 bases). V shed 3 bases and J shed 8 bases, with 16 bases lying between them. Germline V lookup: CDR1 SEHNR, CDR2 FQNEAQ (reference sequence). The CDR3 has 14 amino acids. The CDR3 coding sequence is TGTGCCAGCAGCTTGAGACAGGCTCGGGGAGGCTACACCTTC. It translates to CASSLRQARGGYTF.

This clone has at least ten counts. The chain links TRBV5-1 to TRBJ2-1; 7 bases line up with TRBD2. Germline CDR1 and CDR2: SGHRS and YFSETQ. This CDR3 region has 14 residues. J gave up 15 bases and V 0 bases, and 12 bases lay outside the gene matches. CDR3 nucleotides: TGCGCCAGCAGCTTGGCCGGGACTACCGCCTATGCGTTCTTC. Translating it yields CASSLAGTTAYAFF. Based on the CDR3 plus reference TRBV5-1 and TRBJ2-1, the full variable domain is KAGVTQTPRYLIKTRGQQVTLSCSPISGHRSVSWYQQTPGQGLQFLFEYFSETQRNKGNFPGRFSGRQFSNSRSEMNVSTLELGDSALYLCASSLAGTTAYAFFGPGTRLTVL.

This clone occurred a few times. CDR3 DNA sequence: TGTGCTAGTGGGCTTGGTCGTGAGCAGTACTTC. This translates into CASGLGREQYF. The chain employs TRBV12-5 and TRBJ2-7, with D hard to call. The germline V gene encodes CDR1 LGHNT and CDR2 FRNRAP. The CDR3 sequence is 11 residues long. V was trimmed by 6 bases and J by 7 bases, leaving 10 bases between them. The full variable domain, rest sourced from reference TRBV12-5 and TRBJ2-7, is DARVTQTPRHKVTEMGQEVTMRCQPILGHNTVFWYRQTMMQGLELLAYFRNRAPLDDSGMPKDRFSAEMPDATLATLKIQPSEPRDSAVYFCASGLGREQYFGPGTRLTVT.